One sample yielded the 5 T cell receptor beta chains listed below, sequenced in a study of CXCR3-negative and CXCR3-positive naive CD8 T cells. Points from the study as a whole: Against CXCR3-negative naive cells, CXCR3-positive naive cells showed more hydrophobic TRB CDR3s.

These receptors have no identified antigens. UMI-labeled 5' RACE yielded the TRB cDNA libraries. TCRdb processed the 5' RACE reads again and assigns one entry to each CDR3 protein, with no DNA. Here the sample table reports around 60,000 distinct CDR3 sequences. The specimen was naive CXCR3+ CD8+ T cells from blood. Documented subset: CD45RO-CCR7+CD27+CD95- naive CD8+ T cells expressing CXCR3 (TNR3+). Receptors were obtained from a human donor in good health. Some clones in this sample may be carry-over from other donors' samples.

The rearrangement joins TRBV6-2 or TRBV6-3 to TRBJ2-1; the TRBD2 assignment by TCRdb is unverifiable without DNA. The CDR3 sequence is 12 residues long. Germline assignment: CDR1 MNHEY and CDR2 SVGEGT. The CDR3 is CASTERDNEQFF.

The genes are TRBV6-2 or TRBV6-3 and TRBJ2-3; TCRdb selects TRBD1, and the lack of DNA leaves this call unchecked. The germline V gene has CDR1 MNHEY and CDR2 SVGEGT. CDR3 length: 15 residues. CDR3 region: CASSFRDWDTDTQYF.

This sequence joins TRBV7-9 and TRBJ2-2. Germline V CDR1 and CDR2: SEHNR, FQNEAQ (reference sequence). The CDR3 is 15 residues long. CDR3 in amino acids: CASSLGGSYTGELFF.

This chain links TRBV5-6 with TRBJ2-7; TCRdb gives TRBD1 as the D gene, but with no DNA this cannot be confirmed. CDR3 size: 13 residues. The germline V gene has CDR1 SGHDT and CDR2 YYEEEE. The CDR3 region is CASSFQGTYEQYF. Full variable domain (rest looked up from reference TRBV5-6 and TRBJ2-7): DAGVTQSPTHLIKTRGQQVTLRCSPKSGHDTVSWYQQALGQGPQFIFQYYEEEERQRGNFPDRFSGHQFPNYSSELNVNALLLGDSALYLCASSFQGTYEQYFGPGTRLTVT.

V and J are TRBV6-5 and TRBJ1-1. Germline loops: CDR1 MNHEY, CDR2 SVGAGI. The CDR3 totals 15 residues. CDR3: CASSYSAGMNTEAFF.